This T cell receptor (beta chain) is from a study of T cell repertoires in cytomegalovirus infection. Study-wide background: Indicated by public TCR beta signatures were CMV infection and matching HLA type.

TCRdb re-analysed the reads in MiXCR, keeping a single row per CDR3 protein. Counted here are 250,000 to 300,000 distinct CDR3 sequences, 22% occurring once; the ten biggest clones make up roughly 20%. The CDR3 loop spans 16 amino acids. The germline V gene encodes CDR1 SGHTA and CDR2 FQGNSA. After removal of 2 bases from V and 0 bases from J, the junction contained 5 bases not matched to a gene. Study-wide findings and caveats: Clonotype analysis showed dominance of the ex vivo response by HLA-C-restricted CMV-specific TCR beta clonotypes.

With regard to this clonotype: As yet, its antigen is unknown. A much larger clone differs by one base, so this may be a read error. The conserved phenylalanine or tryptophan normally closing the CDR3 is absent here, so this likely arose from a read error.

This rearrangement joins TRBV7-2 to TRBJ2-3, with 7 positions matching TRBD2. The sequence was obtained from a human donor in good health (CMV status not recorded). Some clones in this sample may be carry-over from other donors' samples. The source material was cultured PBMCs, sampled from culture after CMV antigen stimulation. The CDR3 DNA sequence: TGTGCCAGCAGCTTAAGACTAGCTGTTAGCACAGATACGCAGTATTAT. Residues: CASSLRLAVSTDTQYY.